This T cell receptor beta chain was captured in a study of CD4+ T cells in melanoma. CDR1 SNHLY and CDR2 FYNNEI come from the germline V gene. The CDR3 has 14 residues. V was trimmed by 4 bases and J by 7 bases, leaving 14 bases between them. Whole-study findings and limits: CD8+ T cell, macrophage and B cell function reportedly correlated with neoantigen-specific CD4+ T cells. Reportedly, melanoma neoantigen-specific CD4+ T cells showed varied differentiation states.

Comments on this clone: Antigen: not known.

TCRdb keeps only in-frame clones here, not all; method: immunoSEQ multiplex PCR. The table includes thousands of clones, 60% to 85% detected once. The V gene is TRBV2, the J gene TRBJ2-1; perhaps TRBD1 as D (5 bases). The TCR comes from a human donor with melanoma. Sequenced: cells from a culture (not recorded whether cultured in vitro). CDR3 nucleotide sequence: TGTGCCAGCAGTGGGTGGCAGGGCTATAATGAGCAGTTCTTC. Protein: CASSGWQGYNEQFF.